The next 32 T cell receptor beta chains were all read from a single sample in a study of T cell responses to AZD1222 COVID-19 vaccine (dated by TCRdb to the early 2020s). Libraries were constructed by the immunoSEQ multiplex PCR assay. TCRdb stores this immuneACCESS table with in-frame sequences only. Part of the clones is absent; in the studies checked, under half of the shortfall reflects unresolved V genes, and no reason is known for the rest. In all, the sample holds about 110,000 clones, and 92% of those were seen once. The ten largest make up about 2.5% of the sample. The meaning of the sample's time point label: about 28 days (+/-7) after the second vaccine dose. The source was peripheral blood, collected 28 days after the second AZD1222 dose. These TCRs come from an adult who received the AZD1222 COVID-19 vaccine.

V and J are TRBV27 and TRBJ2-7; TRBD1 is a possible D gene (6 bases). Trimming stripped 4 bases from V and 6 bases from J, with 19 bases between. This CDR3 comprises 15 residues. CDR1 MNHEY and CDR2 SMNVEV come from the germline V gene (reference sequence). Here the CDR3 DNA reads TGTGCCAGCAGTTCATGGGGCGTTCAGGGGCTCGAGCAGTACTTC. The encoded protein is CASSSWGVQGLEQYF.

CDR3 nucleotide sequence: TGTGCCAGCAGCTTAGCGACGGGATCCGACATCCACTTT. Translated: CASSLATGSDIHF. The rearrangement joins TRBV7-6 to TRBJ1-6; D is undetermined. Germline lookup yields CDR1 SGHVS and CDR2 FNYEAQ. V shed 0 bases and J shed 17 bases, with 14 bases lying between them. The CDR3 is 13 residues long.

The rearrangement uses TRBV5-1 and TRBJ1-2, with D unresolved. CDR3 length: 14 residues. Trimming took 0 bases from V and 5 from J, leaving 11 bases between them. CDR1 is SGHRS, CDR2 YFSETQ, per germline. CDR3 in amino acids: CASSLVGPQYGYTF. The CDR3 DNA follows: TGCGCCAGCAGCTTGGTCGGGCCCCAATATGGCTACACCTTC. Full variable domain (remainder filled in from reference TRBV5-1 and TRBJ1-2): KAGVTQTPRYLIKTRGQQVTLSCSPISGHRSVSWYQQTPGQGLQFLFEYFSETQRNKGNFPGRFSGRQFSNSRSEMNVSTLELGDSALYLCASSLVGPQYGYTFGSGTRLTVV.

The chain recombines TRBV7-2 with TRBJ1-4; D might be TRBD1 (5 bases). This CDR3 spans 16 amino acids. Trimming cost V 0 bases and J 7 bases, with 15 bases left between them. CDR1 is SGHTA, CDR2 FQGNSA, per germline. CDR3 amino acids: CASSLALGEMSEKLFF. The DNA of the CDR3 is TGTGCCAGCAGCTTAGCATTGGGGGAGATGTCTGAAAAACTGTTTTTT.

In nucleotides, the CDR3 is TGTGCCAGCAGCTTGGGCCCTTGGTACGAGCAGTACTTC. It is translated as CASSLGPWYEQYF. The chain couples TRBV5-4 to TRBJ2-7, with D unresolved. Trimming shortened V by 0 bases and J by 4 bases, and 8 bases separated the two germline ends. This CDR3 has 13 amino acids. Germline CDR1 and CDR2: SGHNT and YYREEE (reference sequence).

This clone ranks as medium-sized. This sequence joins TRBV30 and TRBJ1-5; D uncertain. Germline values: CDR1 GTSNPN, CDR2 SVGIG (reference sequence). The CDR3 length is 13 residues. The V end was cut by 4 bases, the J end by 0 bases, with 7 bases between. CDR3 region: CAWTEDSNQPQHF. CDR3 nucleotides: TGTGCCTGGACGGAGGATAGCAATCAGCCCCAGCATTTT.

The chain carries TRBV7-2 and TRBJ2-1; the match to TRBD2 covers 10 bases. CDR1 and CDR2 (germline): SGHTA, FQGNSA. Trimming at V came to 7 bases and at J to 8 bases, leaving 8 bases not matched to a gene. The length of the CDR3 is 14 residues. This chain's CDR3 is CASTRMLAGDEQFF. CDR3 in DNA: TGTGCCAGCACCCGTATGCTAGCGGGGGATGAGCAGTTCTTC.

The chain has TRBV4-2 and TRBJ1-1, with 7 nucleotides matching TRBD1. This CDR3 is 14 amino acids long. V shed 6 bases, J shed 5 bases, and the junction held 9 bases outside the gene matches. Germline loops: CDR1 LGHNA, CDR2 YNFKEQ. This CDR3 reads CASRNRQGRTEAFF. For the CDR3, the DNA is TGTGCCAGCAGAAACAGACAGGGAAGGACTGAAGCTTTCTTT.

This chain links TRBV27 with TRBJ2-3; unclear D gene. Trimming removed 3 bases at V and 0 bases at J, with 7 bases between. This CDR3 is built from 14 residues. Germline V gives CDR1 MNHEY, CDR2 SMNVEV (reference sequence). The CDR3 loop reads CASSLASSTDTQYF. DNA of the CDR3: TGTGCCAGCAGTTTGGCCAGTAGCACAGATACGCAGTATTTT.

The chain joins TRBV10-2 to TRBJ2-3, with a possible D match to TRBD2 (6 bases). V shed 7 bases and J shed 2 bases, with 10 bases lying between them. CDR1 and CDR2 (germline): WSHSY, SAAADI. CDR3 length: 13 amino acids. Here the CDR3 reads CASTGGFTDTQYF. In DNA, the CDR3 is TGCGCCAGCACCGGGGGTTTCACAGATACGCAGTATTTT.

The chain employs TRBV19 and TRBJ2-1, with TRBD1 matching over 9 bases. The ends lost 6 bases at V and 4 bases at J; junction bases unmatched: 10. The CDR3 extends over 16 amino acids. Germline V lookup: CDR1 LNHDA, CDR2 SQIVND (reference sequence). CDR3 region: CASRTRGQGSYNEQFF. The CDR3 DNA reads as TGTGCCAGTAGAACAAGAGGACAGGGGAGTTACAATGAGCAGTTCTTC.

This clone has only one observation. This specimen includes other DNA sequences encoding the same CDR3. The CDR3 here is CASSPAGTLYGYTF. Here the CDR3 DNA reads TGTGCCAGCAGCCCGGCGGGGACCCTCTATGGCTACACCTTC. The chain couples TRBV7-9 to TRBJ1-2, with D perhaps TRBD1 (5 bases). This CDR3 is built from 14 residues. V gave up 5 bases and J gave up 4 bases, with 14 bases separating them. The germline gives CDR1 SEHNR, CDR2 FQNEAQ (reference sequence).

In its sample, this clone is medium-sized. J is TRBJ2-7 and V is TRBV7-6; 8 positions match TRBD1. Germline CDR1 and CDR2: SGHVS and FNYEAQ. This CDR3 is built from 15 residues. Germline trimming cut 1 base from V and 6 bases from J; bases unmatched to any gene: 8. CDR3 nucleotide sequence: TGTGCCAGCAGCTTAGGTCCCGGACAGGGAGCCGAGCAGTACTTC. Protein product: CASSLGPGQGAEQYF.

The V gene is TRBV7-8, the J gene TRBJ1-1, with 7 bases lining up with TRBD1. The CDR3 runs 14 residues. The V segment lost 2 bases and the J segment 8 bases; nucleotides outside the gene matches: 8. Germline values: CDR1 SGHVS, CDR2 FQNEAQ. CDR3 region: CASSLREGAGEAFF. The DNA of the CDR3 is TGTGCCAGCAGCTTAAGGGAGGGGGCAGGGGAAGCTTTCTTT.

The chain is built from TRBV15 and TRBJ1-1, with D hard to call. This CDR3 is 14 amino acids long. Germline CDR1 is LNHNV and CDR2 is YYDKDF (reference sequence). Trimming removed 5 bases from V and 3 bases from J, with 13 bases in between. DNA of the CDR3: TGTGCCACCAGCGATTCTTCGAGGTACACTGAAGCTTTCTTT. This encodes CATSDSSRYTEAFF. Using reference TRBV15 and TRBJ1-1 for the parts outside the CDR3, the full variable domain is DAMVIQNPRYQVTQFGKPVTLSCSQTLNHNVMYWYQQKSSQAPKLLFHYYDKDFNNEADTPDNFQSRRPNTSFCFLDIRSPGLGDTAMYLCATSDSSRYTEAFFGQGTRLTVV.

The chain has TRBV10-3 and TRBJ1-4, with 7 positions matching TRBD1. Looked up from germline, CDR1 is ENHRY and CDR2 is SYGVKD. CDR3 length: 16 amino acids. V shed 8 bases and J 2 bases; nucleotides not matched to a gene: 11. The CDR3 coding sequence is TGTGCCATCTCTCAGAAACCGGGACAGACTAATGAAAAACTGTTTTTT. Its translation: CAISQKPGQTNEKLFF.

V and J are TRBV10-3 and TRBJ2-7; D not certain. Germline V gives CDR1 ENHRY, CDR2 SYGVKD. The CDR3 is 11 residues long. Trimming shortened V by 4 bases and J by 7 bases, and 8 bases separated the two germline ends. CDR3 in amino acids: CAISAATEQYF. The DNA of the CDR3 is TGTGCCATCAGTGCCGCGACAGAGCAGTACTTC.

This sequence joins TRBV5-4 and TRBJ1-6; the match to TRBD1 covers 8 bases. CDR3 length equals 15 residues. Trimming cost V 5 bases and J 7 bases; bases outside gene matches: 8. CDR1 and CDR2 (germline): SGHNT, YYREEE (reference sequence). Written as DNA, the CDR3 is TGTGCCAGCAGTACTGGACAGGGCCTAAATTCACCCCTCCACTTT. Residues: CASSTGQGLNSPLHF.

The chain joins TRBV5-5 to TRBJ2-7; D is tentatively TRBD1 or TRBD2 (5 bases each). There are 14 residues in the CDR3. Trimming took off 2 bases at V and 4 bases at J, with 13 bases between the two ends. Germline CDR1 is SGHKS and CDR2 is YYEKEE (reference sequence). This CDR3 is CASSFRQGEYEQYF. Here the CDR3 DNA reads TGTGCCAGCAGCTTTCGTCAAGGGGAGTACGAGCAGTACTTC.

The chain is built from TRBV7-8 and TRBJ1-5, with unresolved D. Germline V CDR1 and CDR2: SGHVS, FQNEAQ. This CDR3 is built from 16 residues. Trimming took off 5 bases at V and 0 bases at J, with 14 bases between the two ends. The CDR3 spells CASSDFERYSNQPQHF. CDR3 in DNA: TGTGCCAGCAGCGATTTCGAGAGATATAGCAATCAGCCCCAGCATTTT.

The V call is TRBV18, the J call TRBJ1-1, with 9 bases fitting TRBD1. V shed 3 bases and J 6 bases; nucleotides not matched to a gene: 8. Germline-derived CDR1 and CDR2 are KGHSH and LQKENI. The CDR3 totals 15 residues. DNA for the CDR3: TGTGCCAGCTCACCGGAGGGACAGGGCCCCGCTGAAGCTTTCTTT. Its protein is CASSPEGQGPAEAFF.

The V gene is TRBV4-3, the J gene TRBJ1-1, with D tentatively TRBD1 (5 bases). The germline gives CDR1 LGHNA, CDR2 YSLEER. With 4 bases removed from V and 5 bases from J, the gap between germline ends came to 11 bases. This CDR3 is built from 13 residues. The DNA for the CDR3 is TGCGCCAGCAGCCTCGTCGGGGGGACTGAAGCTTTCTTT. It translates to CASSLVGGTEAFF.

The chain recombines TRBV19 with TRBJ2-5; 13 bases align to TRBD2. This CDR3 is built from 17 residues. The V gene's germline CDR1 is LNHDA and CDR2 SQIVND (reference sequence). Trimming took 5 bases from V and 2 from J; bases not matched to a gene: 8. The CDR3 DNA sequence: TGTGCCAGTAGTCTACCCGGACTAGCGGGGGTTCAAGAGACCCAGTACTTC. This codes for CASSLPGLAGVQETQYF.

The chain carries TRBV2 and TRBJ1-6, with a tentative D call TRBD1 (6 bases). With 6 bases removed from V and 6 bases from J, the gap between germline ends came to 18 bases. Germline-derived CDR1 and CDR2 are SNHLY and FYNNEI. The CDR3 is 16 amino acids. The CDR3 DNA reads as TGTGCCAGCAGCCTACGGGGGGCGTTGGGTAATTCACCCCTCCACTTT. It specifies CASSLRGALGNSPLHF.

The chain employs TRBV7-2 and TRBJ1-3; 10 nucleotides agree with TRBD1. CDR3 length equals 19 residues. CDR1 is SGHTA, CDR2 FQGNSA, per germline. V shed 5 bases and J 0 bases; nucleotides not matched to a gene: 13. The CDR3 protein is CASSPPGQGILPSGNTIYF. The CDR3 bases are TGTGCCAGCAGCCCCCCGGGACAGGGGATCCTTCCCTCTGGAAACACCATATATTTT.

Here the CDR3 DNA reads TGTGCCAGCAGATTAGGGATGAACTATGGCTACACCTTC. Protein sequence: CASRLGMNYGYTF. The chain links TRBV6-5 to TRBJ1-2; the D is unclear. The germline V gene encodes CDR1 MNHEY and CDR2 SVGAGI. V shed 6 bases and J shed 2 bases, with 10 bases lying between them. The CDR3 has 13 residues.

The chain recombines TRBV9 with TRBJ2-3; a weak D match, TRBD2 (6 bases). The germline CDR1 and CDR2 sequences are SGDLS and YYNGEE. V lost 0 bases to trimming and J lost 1 base, with 12 bases between them. CDR3 length equals 16 residues. CDR3 protein: CASSVGLGEGTDTQYF. CDR3 sequence (DNA): TGTGCCAGCAGCGTAGGGCTAGGGGAGGGCACAGATACGCAGTATTTT.

The J gene is TRBJ2-7, the V gene TRBV2, with D tentatively TRBD1 (5 bases). From germline, CDR1 is SNHLY and CDR2 FYNNEI. V was shortened by 6 bases and J by 2 bases, with 11 bases between the two germline ends. CDR3 length: 13 amino acids. The CDR3 loop reads CASRDDSAYEQYF. The CDR3 DNA reads as TGTGCCAGCAGGGACGACAGTGCCTACGAGCAGTACTTC.

The rearrangement links TRBV29-1 to TRBJ1-1; 10 bases align to TRBD1. The germline V gene encodes CDR1 SQVTM and CDR2 ANQGSEA. Trimming at V came to 1 base and at J to 4 bases, leaving 3 bases not matched to a gene. The CDR3 is 14 amino acids. Written as DNA, the CDR3 is TGCAGCGTTGAAGGGGGGGACAGGGGCACTGAAGCTTTCTTT. This gives the protein CSVEGGDRGTEAFF.

The chain links TRBV7-9 to TRBJ1-2, with TRBD1 matching over 8 bases. Germline CDR1 and CDR2: SEHNR and FQNEAQ (reference sequence). V shed 3 bases, J shed 3 bases, and the junction held 0 bases outside the gene matches. This CDR3 spans 13 amino acids. In nucleotides, the CDR3 is TGTGCCAGCAGCTTGGACAGGGACTATGGCTACACCTTC. It translates to CASSLDRDYGYTF.

The rearrangement joins TRBV5-1 to TRBJ2-2; TRBD1 matches 9 bases. There are 17 residues in the CDR3. Germline V gene sequence: CDR1 SGHRS, CDR2 YFSETQ. Unmatched junction bases numbered 8, after V lost 4 bases and J lost 1 base. In DNA, the CDR3 is TGCGCCAGCAGCCCACGCCCGGGACAGGGGAACACCGGGGAGCTGTTTTTT. This encodes CASSPRPGQGNTGELFF.

The chain carries TRBV9 and TRBJ2-5, with TRBD2 matching over 12 bases. The CDR3 totals 15 residues. The germline CDR1 and CDR2 sequences are SGDLS and YYNGEE. The trim removed 4 bases at V and 4 bases at J, leaving 5 bases unmatched. DNA for the CDR3: TGTGCCAGCAGCCTTCGACTAGCGGGAGTAGAGACCCAGTACTTC. Amino acids: CASSLRLAGVETQYF. Variable domain in full (rest from reference TRBV9 and TRBJ2-5): DSGVTQTPKHLITATGQRVTLRCSPRSGDLSVYWYQQSLDQGLQFLIQYYNGEERAKGNILERFSAQQFPDLHSELNLSSLELGDSALYFCASSLRLAGVETQYFGPGTRLLVL.